This TCR beta chain appears in the sequencing data of a study of chemoradiotherapy in HPV16-positive cancers. J was trimmed by 3 bases and V by 2 bases; bases with no gene match: 8. The CDR3 totals 16 residues. Germline lookup yields CDR1 SEHNR and CDR2 FQNEAQ (reference sequence). Produced via immunoSEQ multiplex PCR; TCRdb's table is partial and in-frame only. The sample records 10,000 or so clones, roughly 73% being singletons. This receptor was identified in a human donor with HPV-associated anogenital cancer. Collection took place from a patient who underwent chemoradiotherapy. The gene calls are TRBV7-9 and TRBJ2-3, with 7 positions matching TRBD1. DNA of the CDR3: TGTGCCAGCAGCTTACGAGGGGGCGGTGGTACAGATACGCAGTATTTT. Translation: CASSLRGGGGTDTQYF.